This T cell receptor (beta chain) appears in the sequencing data of a study of a mutant IDH1 vaccine in newly diagnosed glioma. Study-level background: First vaccine doses came 4-6 weeks after radiotherapy alone, or with temozolomide cycles. Treated patients comprised about 60% males and approximately 40% females, mean age approximately 38 years.

CDR1 is LNHDA and CDR2 is SQIVND in the germline V gene (reference sequence). V gave up 6 bases and J gave up 0 bases, with 14 bases separating them. The CDR3 contains 16 residues. Time point of the sample: week 23, last vaccination. In every dose of vaccine, 300 ug of mutant IDH1 20-mer peptide was given alongside topical imiquimod. To note about this clone: Its target is not known.

Assay: immunoSEQ multiplex PCR; the TCRdb copy retains only in-frame clones and omits some. This sample yields around 60,000 clones, of which approximately 84% are seen a single time; less than 5% belongs to the top ten. The rearrangement joins TRBV19 to TRBJ1-4; D might be TRBD1 (6 bases). The clonotype comes from a man under 40 with glioma. The input for sequencing was PBMCs, taken from a glioma patient whose treatment included an IDH1 peptide vaccine. The CDR3 loop is CASRPGQFATNEKLFF. The CDR3 bases are TGTGCCAGTAGGCCTGGACAGTTTGCAACTAATGAAAAACTGTTTTTT.